A single sample is the source of the 22 T cell receptor beta chains below, sequenced in a study of cytomegalovirus exposure and HLA in healthy donors. A multiplex PCR was run with 60 Vbeta primers and 13 Jbeta primers. Produced via immunoSEQ multiplex PCR; TCRdb's table is partial and in-frame only. The table lists 140,000 or so clones, about three quarters of them singletons. The specimen was PBMCs. The receptors derive from a man in his forties or fifties in good health and CMV-seronegative.

Comment on this clone: The germline gene is not matched at one end of the junction; a read error may be the cause. Other DNA sequences within the sample encode an identical CDR3. The chain uses TRBV11-2 and TRBJ2-5; D gene ambiguous. The germline CDR1 and CDR2 sequences are SGHAT and FQNNGV. CDR3 length: 13 amino acids. The CDR3 DNA follows: TGTGTCAGCAGCTTAGAGAGGCAAGAGACCCAGTACTTC. It specifies CVSSLERQETQYF. Filled out from reference TRBV11-2 and TRBJ2-5, the complete variable domain reads EAGVAQSPRYKIIEKRQSVAFWCNPISGHATLYWYQQILGQGPKLLIQFQNNGVVDDSQLPKDRFSAERLKGVDSTLKIQPAKLEDSAVYLCVSSLERQETQYFGPGTRLLVL.

The chain combines TRBV19 with TRBJ2-5, with TRBD2 identical over 11 bases. Losses at the gene ends were 4 bases for V and 5 bases for J; bases not matched to a gene: 12. The CDR3 totals 17 residues. Germline V gives CDR1 LNHDA, CDR2 SQIVND (reference sequence). For the CDR3, the DNA is TGTGCCAGTAGTAGCAATAGCGGGGGGGCTTCGTGGGAGACCCAGTACTTC. This codes for CASSSNSGGASWETQYF.

The V and J genes are TRBV2 and TRBJ2-3, with 9 bases aligning to TRBD2. Germline CDR1 reads SNHLY; CDR2 reads FYNNEI. The length of the CDR3 is 17 residues. The V gene end was trimmed by 3 bases and the J gene end by 2 bases; junction bases not matched to a gene: 9. The chain's CDR3 is CASSEWRGGPSTDTQYF. Written as DNA, the CDR3 is TGTGCCAGCAGTGAGTGGCGGGGGGGCCCCTCCACAGATACGCAGTATTTT.

The V and J genes are TRBV4-1 and TRBJ1-4; a weak D match, TRBD1 (6 bases). CDR1 and CDR2 from the germline V gene are MGHRA and YSYEKL. The CDR3 sequence is 16 residues long. V was shortened by 3 bases and J by 4 bases, with 15 bases between the two germline ends. The CDR3: CASSQSGWTDNEKLFF. Written as DNA, the CDR3 is TGCGCCAGCAGCCAGTCTGGCTGGACAGATAATGAAAAACTGTTTTTT.

The CDR3 protein is CASSLRGTEAFF. In DNA, the CDR3 is TGTGCCAGCAGTTTAAGGGGCACTGAAGCTTTCTTT. The chain combines TRBV28 with TRBJ1-1; D possibly corresponds to TRBD1 (5 bases). The CDR3 is made up of 12 amino acids. V shed 2 bases and J shed 4 bases, with 5 bases lying between them. Germline CDR1 and CDR2: MDHEN and SYDVKM.

This chain joins TRBV6-6 and TRBJ1-2; no firm D call. V lost 2 bases and J 4 bases, leaving 11 bases between the germline ends. The CDR3 has 14 residues. Germline values: CDR1 MNHNY, CDR2 SVGAGI (reference sequence). The CDR3 region has the DNA TGTGCCAGCAGTTACGGGGAGACTCGCTATGGCTACACCTTC. This codes for CASSYGETRYGYTF.

The chain uses TRBV11-2 and TRBJ2-5; a weak D match, TRBD1 (7 bases). The CDR3 spans 13 residues. V lost 4 bases and J lost 5, with 11 bases in between. Germline loops: CDR1 SGHAT, CDR2 FQNNGV. CDR3 loop: CASSSRGAETQYF. CDR3 in DNA: TGTGCCAGCAGCTCCAGGGGGGCTGAGACCCAGTACTTC.

The chain combines TRBV4-2 with TRBJ2-7, with 8 bases that match TRBD1. Per germline, CDR1 LGHNA and CDR2 YNFKEQ. This CDR3 is 15 amino acids long. V gave up 0 bases and J gave up 0 bases; unmatched junction bases: 1. CDR3 nucleotides: TGTGCCAGCAGCCAAGACAGGGGGCCCTCCTACGAGCAGTACTTC. This sequence encodes CASSQDRGPSYEQYF.

This chain connects TRBV28 to TRBJ2-7, with TRBD2 matching 13 bases. CDR1 MDHEN and CDR2 SYDVKM come from the germline V gene. The CDR3 covers 16 residues. The J segment lost 3 bases and the V segment lost 7 bases, leaving 9 bases of the junction unmatched. As DNA, the CDR3 is TGTGCCAGCACGGAAAGGACTAGCGGGAGCAGCTACGAGCAGTACTTC. Translating gives CASTERTSGSSYEQYF.

The chain combines TRBV6-4 with TRBJ2-7, with TRBD2 matching 8 bases. The CDR3 covers 15 residues. Trimming cost V 3 bases and J 4 bases; bases outside gene matches: 8. The germline CDR1 and CDR2 sequences are MRHNA and SNTAGT. The chain's CDR3 is CASSDSLAGGYEQYF. CDR3 in DNA: TGTGCCAGCAGTGATTCGCTAGCGGGTGGGTACGAGCAGTACTTC.

V usage is TRBV7-9 and J usage is TRBJ2-2; D is undetermined. Germline values: CDR1 SEHNR, CDR2 FQNEAQ (reference sequence). The ends were cut back, 4 bases at V and 6 bases at J, with 12 bases in the middle. The CDR3 contains 14 residues. CDR3 region: CASSSRIEAGELFF. CDR3 coding DNA: TGTGCCAGCAGCTCCCGGATTGAGGCCGGGGAGCTGTTTTTT. The variable domain in full, completed from reference TRBV7-9 and TRBJ2-2, reads DTGVSQNPRHKITKRGQNVTFRCDPISEHNRLYWYRQTLGQGPEFLTYFQNEAQLEKSRLLSDRFSAERPKGSFSTLEIQRTEQGDSAMYLCASSSRIEAGELFFGEGSRLTVL.

V gene TRBV7-9 combines with J gene TRBJ2-5, with TRBD2 matching 8 bases. The germline V gene has CDR1 SEHNR and CDR2 FQNEAQ (reference sequence). With 4 bases clipped from V and 4 bases from J, the junction kept 5 bases outside the gene matches. The CDR3 length is 14 residues. CDR3 loop: CASSSDRGGETQYF. In DNA, the CDR3 is TGTGCCAGCAGCTCTGATCGGGGGGGAGAGACCCAGTACTTC.

This clone was seen a handful of times. This chain joins TRBV6-6 and TRBJ2-7; 12 bases align to TRBD2. V dropped 6 bases and J dropped 2; count of bases not matched to a gene: 5. CDR3 length equals 15 residues. The germline V gene has CDR1 MNHNY and CDR2 SVGAGI (reference sequence). CDR3 amino acids: CASSWGLAGPYEQYF. The CDR3 bases are TGTGCCAGCAGCTGGGGACTAGCGGGTCCCTACGAGCAGTACTTC.

The J gene is TRBJ1-4, the V gene TRBV4-1, with 12 bases identical to TRBD1. CDR3 length: 17 residues. From germline, CDR1 is MGHRA and CDR2 YSYEKL. Trimming took 1 base from V and 5 from J; bases not matched to a gene: 5. Here the CDR3 reads CASSQGGQGALNEKLFF. In DNA form, the CDR3 reads TGCGCCAGCAGCCAAGGGGGACAGGGGGCGCTCAATGAAAAACTGTTTTTT.

V is TRBV30 and J is TRBJ2-2, with 8 bases fitting TRBD1. The CDR3 covers 13 residues. Germline V lookup: CDR1 GTSNPN, CDR2 SVGIG (reference sequence). V was clipped by 6 bases and J by 7 bases; unmatched bases: 7. CDR3 coding DNA: TGTGCCTGCAAGGGACAGGACATCGGGGAGCTGTTTTTT. This sequence encodes CACKGQDIGELFF. Complete variable domain (other parts from reference TRBV30 and TRBJ2-2): SQTIHQWPATLVQPVGSPLSLECTVEGTSNPNLYWYRQAAGRGLQLLFYSVGIGQISSEVPQNLSASRPQDRQFILSSKKLLLSDSGFYLCACKGQDIGELFFGEGSRLTVL.

Details on this clone: Different DNA sequences within this sample yield the same CDR3. The chain recombines TRBV27 with TRBJ2-7; 8 bases are shared with TRBD2. CDR3 length: 14 amino acids. With V trimmed by 0 bases and J by 4 bases, 2 bases remained unmatched. Germline loops: CDR1 MNHEY, CDR2 SMNVEV (reference sequence). CDR3 coding DNA: TGTGCCAGCAGTTTATCGGGGACTAGTTACGAGCAGTACTTC. The encoded protein is CASSLSGTSYEQYF.

This chain joins TRBV30 and TRBJ2-2, with 8 bases identical to TRBD2. The CDR3 has 14 residues. Germline values: CDR1 GTSNPN, CDR2 SVGIG (reference sequence). The J segment lost 0 bases and the V segment lost 5 bases, leaving 2 bases of the junction unmatched. The CDR3 bases are TGTGCCTGGGAGCGGGAGACGAACACCGGGGAGCTGTTTTTT. Encoded protein: CAWERETNTGELFF.

This clone was counted only a few times. V and J are TRBV6-1 and TRBJ2-6; 7 positions match TRBD1. There are 18 residues in the CDR3. The V and J ends lost 2 bases and 4 bases, in that order; junction bases with no gene match: 11. In germline, CDR1 is MNHNS, CDR2 SASEGT. CDR3 in amino acids: CASSEPGQAIEGANVLTF. The CDR3, as DNA: TGTGCCAGCAGTGAACCCGGACAGGCTATCGAGGGGGCCAACGTCCTGACTTTC.

The chain couples TRBV15 to TRBJ2-3, with 8 bases lining up with TRBD2. Germline V gene sequence: CDR1 LNHNV, CDR2 YYDKDF (reference sequence). Trimming removed 0 bases from V and 2 bases from J; junction bases left unmatched: 4. CDR3 size: 16 residues. CDR3 nucleotides: TGTGCCACCAGCAGAGACCTAGCGGGCAACACAGATACGCAGTATTTT. Its translation is CATSRDLAGNTDTQYF.

The chain has TRBV7-9 and TRBJ2-7; 7 positions agree with TRBD1. With V trimmed by 1 base and J by 1 base, 4 bases remained unmatched. The CDR3 loop spans 15 amino acids. In germline, CDR1 is SEHNR, CDR2 FQNEAQ (reference sequence). The CDR3 nucleotides are TGTGCCAGCAGCTTAGATCAGGGGGTATCCTACGAGCAGTACTTC. Its translation is CASSLDQGVSYEQYF.

The rearrangement uses TRBV9 and TRBJ2-1; no clear D gene. Germline lookup yields CDR1 SGDLS and CDR2 YYNGEE. The CDR3 consists of 15 residues. Trimming took off 7 bases at V and 0 bases at J, with 14 bases between the two ends. The CDR3 sequence is CASARGASSYNEQFF. For the CDR3, the DNA is TGTGCCAGCGCGAGAGGCGCCAGCTCCTACAATGAGCAGTTCTTC.

The chain joins TRBV2 to TRBJ1-2; 9 positions agree with TRBD1. V shed 5 bases, J shed 4 bases, and the junction held 2 bases outside the gene matches. The CDR3 totals 13 residues. The germline CDR1 and CDR2 sequences are SNHLY and FYNNEI. CDR3 amino acids: CASSLQGAYGYTF. The CDR3 nucleotides are TGTGCCAGCAGTTTACAGGGGGCCTATGGCTACACCTTC.